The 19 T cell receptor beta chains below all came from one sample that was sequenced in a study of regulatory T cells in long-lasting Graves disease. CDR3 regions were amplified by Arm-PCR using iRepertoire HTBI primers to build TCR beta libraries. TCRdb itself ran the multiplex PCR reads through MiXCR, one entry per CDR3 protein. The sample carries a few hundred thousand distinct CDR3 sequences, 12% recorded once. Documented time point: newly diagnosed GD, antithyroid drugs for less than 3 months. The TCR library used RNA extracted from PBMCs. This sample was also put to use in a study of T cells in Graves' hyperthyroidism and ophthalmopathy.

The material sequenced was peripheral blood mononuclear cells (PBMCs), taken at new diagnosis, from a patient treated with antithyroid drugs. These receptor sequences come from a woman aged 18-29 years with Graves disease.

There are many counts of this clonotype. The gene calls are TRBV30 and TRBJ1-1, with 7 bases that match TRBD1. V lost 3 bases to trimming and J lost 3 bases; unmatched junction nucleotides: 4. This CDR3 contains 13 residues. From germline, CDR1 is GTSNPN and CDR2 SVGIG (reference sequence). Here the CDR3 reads CAWRGTGDTEAFF. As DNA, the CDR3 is TGTGCCTGGAGGGGCACAGGGGACACTGAAGCTTTCTTT.

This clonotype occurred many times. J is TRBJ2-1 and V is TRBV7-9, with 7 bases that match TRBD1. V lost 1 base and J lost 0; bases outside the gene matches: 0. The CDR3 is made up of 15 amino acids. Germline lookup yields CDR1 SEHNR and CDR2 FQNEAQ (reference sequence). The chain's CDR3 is CASSLGQGSYNEQFF. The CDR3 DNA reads TGTGCCAGCAGCTTAGGACAGGGCTCCTACAATGAGCAGTTCTTC.

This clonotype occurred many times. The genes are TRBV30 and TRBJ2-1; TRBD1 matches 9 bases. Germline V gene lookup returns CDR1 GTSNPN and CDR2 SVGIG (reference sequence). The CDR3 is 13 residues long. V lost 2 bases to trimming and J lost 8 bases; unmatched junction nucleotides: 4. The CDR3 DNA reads TGTGCCTGGAGTTTGGACAGGGGCGATGAGCAGTTCTTC. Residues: CAWSLDRGDEQFF.

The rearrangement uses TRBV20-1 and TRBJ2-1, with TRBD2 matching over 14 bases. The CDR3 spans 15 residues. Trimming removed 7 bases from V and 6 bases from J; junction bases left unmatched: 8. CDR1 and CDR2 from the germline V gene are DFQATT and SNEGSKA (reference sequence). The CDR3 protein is CSEIGLAGGGNEQFF. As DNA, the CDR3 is TGCAGTGAAATCGGACTAGCGGGAGGTGGCAATGAGCAGTTCTTC.

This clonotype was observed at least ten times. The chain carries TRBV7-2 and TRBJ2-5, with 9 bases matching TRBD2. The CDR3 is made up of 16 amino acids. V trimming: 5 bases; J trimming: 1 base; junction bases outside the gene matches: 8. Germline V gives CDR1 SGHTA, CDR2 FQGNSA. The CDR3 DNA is TGTGCCAGCAGCATAATCCAGACTAGCGGCCAAGAGACCCAGTACTTC. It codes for CASSIIQTSGQETQYF. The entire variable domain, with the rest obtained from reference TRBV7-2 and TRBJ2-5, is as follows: GAGVSQSPSNKVTEKGKDVELRCDPISGHTALYWYRQSLGQGLEFLIYFQGNSAPDKSGLPSDRFSAERTGGSVSTLTIQRTQQEDSAVYLCASSIIQTSGQETQYFGPGTRLLVL.

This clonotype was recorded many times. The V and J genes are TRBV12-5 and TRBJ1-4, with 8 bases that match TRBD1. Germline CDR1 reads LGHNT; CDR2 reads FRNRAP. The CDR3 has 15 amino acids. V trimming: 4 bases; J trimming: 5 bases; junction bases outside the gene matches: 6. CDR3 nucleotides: TGTGCTAGTGGTTCCCCGGACAGGGACAATGAAAAACTGTTTTTT. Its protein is CASGSPDRDNEKLFF.

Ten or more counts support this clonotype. The DNA for the CDR3 is TGTGCCAGCAGCTTAGATCCCCTGTATGACGTAGGGGTCCCTTCATTTGGGGACGCTGAAGCTTTCTTT. Residues: CASSLDPLYDVGVPSFGDAEAFF. The chain recombines TRBV11-2 with TRBJ1-1; tentative D call: TRBD1 (5 bases). The CDR3 has 23 residues. The germline V gene encodes CDR1 SGHAT and CDR2 FQNNGV. V lost 0 bases to trimming and J lost 6 bases, with 38 bases between them.

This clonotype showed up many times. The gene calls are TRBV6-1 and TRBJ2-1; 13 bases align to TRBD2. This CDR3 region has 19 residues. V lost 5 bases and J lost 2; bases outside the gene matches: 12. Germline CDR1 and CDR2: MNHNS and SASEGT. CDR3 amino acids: CASSRLAGGRFGTYNEQFF. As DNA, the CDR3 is TGTGCCAGCAGTCGACTAGCGGGAGGCCGATTTGGAACCTACAATGAGCAGTTCTTC.

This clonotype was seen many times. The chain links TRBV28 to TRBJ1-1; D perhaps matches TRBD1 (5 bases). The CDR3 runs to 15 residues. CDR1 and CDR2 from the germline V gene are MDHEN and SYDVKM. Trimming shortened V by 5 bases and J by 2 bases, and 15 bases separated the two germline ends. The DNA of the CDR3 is TGTGCCAGCAGTCGGCCTCCGGGGGTTAACACTGAAGCTTTCTTT. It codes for CASSRPPGVNTEAFF.

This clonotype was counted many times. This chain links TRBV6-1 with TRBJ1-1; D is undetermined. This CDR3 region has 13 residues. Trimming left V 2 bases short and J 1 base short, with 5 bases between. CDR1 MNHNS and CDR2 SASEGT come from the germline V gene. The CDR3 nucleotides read TGTGCCAGCAGTGAATTGAGGAACACTGAAGCTTTCTTT. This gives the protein CASSELRNTEAFF.

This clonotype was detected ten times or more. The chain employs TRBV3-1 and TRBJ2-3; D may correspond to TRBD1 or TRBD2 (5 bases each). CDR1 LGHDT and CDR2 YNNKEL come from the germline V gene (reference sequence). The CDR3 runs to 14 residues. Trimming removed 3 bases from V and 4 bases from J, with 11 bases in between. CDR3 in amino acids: CASSHQGPPDTQYF. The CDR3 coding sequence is TGTGCCAGCAGCCACCAGGGACCCCCAGATACGCAGTATTTT.

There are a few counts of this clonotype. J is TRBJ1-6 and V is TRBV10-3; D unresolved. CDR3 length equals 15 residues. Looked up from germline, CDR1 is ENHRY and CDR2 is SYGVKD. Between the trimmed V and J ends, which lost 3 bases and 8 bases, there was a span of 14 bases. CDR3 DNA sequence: TGTGCCATCAGTGATTACAGCGGGAGGGATTCACCCCTCCACTTT. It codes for CAISDYSGRDSPLHF.

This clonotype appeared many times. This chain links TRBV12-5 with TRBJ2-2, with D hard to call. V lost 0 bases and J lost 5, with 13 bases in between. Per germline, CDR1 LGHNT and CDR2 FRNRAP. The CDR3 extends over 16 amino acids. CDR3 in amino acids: CASGLVLGRQTGELFF. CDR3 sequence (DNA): TGTGCTAGTGGTTTGGTACTGGGCCGACAAACCGGGGAGCTGTTTTTT.

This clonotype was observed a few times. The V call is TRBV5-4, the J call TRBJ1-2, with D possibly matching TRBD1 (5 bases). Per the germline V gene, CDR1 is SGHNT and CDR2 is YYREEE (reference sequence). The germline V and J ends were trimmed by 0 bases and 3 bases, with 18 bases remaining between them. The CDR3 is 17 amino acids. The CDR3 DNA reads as TGTGCCAGCAGCTTGGAACATATTTTAGCAGGGCACTATGGCTACACCTTC. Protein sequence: CASSLEHILAGHYGYTF.

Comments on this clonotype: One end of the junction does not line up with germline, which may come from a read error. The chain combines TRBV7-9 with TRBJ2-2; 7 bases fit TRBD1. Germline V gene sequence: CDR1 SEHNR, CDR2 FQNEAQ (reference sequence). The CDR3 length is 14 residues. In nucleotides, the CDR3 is TGCGCCAGCAGCCACAGGGGAAACGCCGGGGAGCTGTTTTTT. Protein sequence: CASSHRGNAGELFF.

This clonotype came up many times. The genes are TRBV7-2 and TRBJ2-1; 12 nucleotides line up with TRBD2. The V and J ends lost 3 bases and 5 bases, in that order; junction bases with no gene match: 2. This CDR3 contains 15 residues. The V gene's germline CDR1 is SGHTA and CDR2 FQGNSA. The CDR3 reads CASSFGLAGNNEQFF. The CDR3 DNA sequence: TGTGCCAGCAGCTTCGGACTAGCGGGGAACAATGAGCAGTTCTTC. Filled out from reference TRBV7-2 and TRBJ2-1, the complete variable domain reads GAGVSQSPSNKVTEKGKDVELRCDPISGHTALYWYRQSLGQGLEFLIYFQGNSAPDKSGLPSDRFSAERTGGSVSTLTIQRTQQEDSAVYLCASSFGLAGNNEQFFGPGTRLTVL.

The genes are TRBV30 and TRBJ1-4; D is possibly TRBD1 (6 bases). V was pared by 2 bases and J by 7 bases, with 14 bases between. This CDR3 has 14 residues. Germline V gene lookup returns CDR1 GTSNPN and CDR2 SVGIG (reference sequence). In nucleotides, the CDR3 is TGTGCCTGGAGTTCACAGGGCGCGGGTGAAAAACTGTTTTTT. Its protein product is CAWSSQGAGEKLFF.

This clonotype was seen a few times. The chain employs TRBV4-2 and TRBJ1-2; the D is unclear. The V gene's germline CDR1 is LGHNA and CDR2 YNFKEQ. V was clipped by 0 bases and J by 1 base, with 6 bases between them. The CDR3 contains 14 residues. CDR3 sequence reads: CASSQDRDNYGYTF. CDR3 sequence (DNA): TGTGCCAGCAGCCAAGACAGAGATAACTATGGCTACACCTTC.

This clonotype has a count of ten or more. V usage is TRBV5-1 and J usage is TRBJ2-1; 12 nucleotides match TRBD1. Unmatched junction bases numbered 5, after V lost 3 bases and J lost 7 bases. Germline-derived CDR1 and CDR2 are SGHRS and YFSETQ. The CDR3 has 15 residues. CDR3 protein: CASSYPGQGANEQFF. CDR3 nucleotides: TGCGCCAGCAGCTACCCGGGACAGGGGGCAAATGAGCAGTTCTTC.